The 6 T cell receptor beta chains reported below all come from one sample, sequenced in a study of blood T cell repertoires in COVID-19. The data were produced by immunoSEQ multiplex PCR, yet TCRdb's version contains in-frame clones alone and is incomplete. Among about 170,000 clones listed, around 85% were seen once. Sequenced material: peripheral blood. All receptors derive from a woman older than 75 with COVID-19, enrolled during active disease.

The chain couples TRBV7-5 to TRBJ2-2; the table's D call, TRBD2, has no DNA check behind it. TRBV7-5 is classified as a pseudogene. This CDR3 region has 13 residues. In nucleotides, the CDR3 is TGTGCCAGAAGCTTAGCTTCCGGGGGGGTTCTGTTTTTT. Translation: CARSLASGGVLFF.

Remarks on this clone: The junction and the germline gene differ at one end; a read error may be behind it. The CDR3 region has the DNA TGCGCCAGCAGCTTGACCCACAGGGACCCGAACTCCGGGGAGCTGTTTTTT. It yields the protein CASSLTHRDPNSGELFF. This chain joins TRBV5-1 and TRBJ2-2; tentatively, D is TRBD1 (6 bases). Germline V lookup: CDR1 SGHRS, CDR2 YFSETQ. The CDR3 totals 17 residues.

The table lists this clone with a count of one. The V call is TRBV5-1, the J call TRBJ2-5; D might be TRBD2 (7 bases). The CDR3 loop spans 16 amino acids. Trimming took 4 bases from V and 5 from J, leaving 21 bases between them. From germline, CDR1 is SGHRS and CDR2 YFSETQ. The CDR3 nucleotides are TGCGCCAGCAGCCCACGGCTGGGGGGGGCCGCGGAGACCCAGTACTTC. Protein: CASSPRLGGAAETQYF.

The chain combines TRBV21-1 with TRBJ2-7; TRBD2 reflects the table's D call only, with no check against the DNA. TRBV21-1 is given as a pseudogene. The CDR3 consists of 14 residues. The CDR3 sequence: CASSKGGLFHEQYF. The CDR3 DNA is TGTGCCAGCAGCAAGGGGGGGTTGTTCCACGAGCAGTACTTC.

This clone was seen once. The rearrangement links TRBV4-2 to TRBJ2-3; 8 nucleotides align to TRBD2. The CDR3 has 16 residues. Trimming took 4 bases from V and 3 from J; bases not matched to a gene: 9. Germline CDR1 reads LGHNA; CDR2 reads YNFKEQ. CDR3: CASSLGGERGTDTQYF. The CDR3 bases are TGTGCCAGCAGCCTTGGAGGGGAGCGGGGGACAGATACGCAGTATTTT.

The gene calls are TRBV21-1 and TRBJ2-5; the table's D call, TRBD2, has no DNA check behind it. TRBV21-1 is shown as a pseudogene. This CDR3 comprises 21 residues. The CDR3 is CATLVGGQRERLAGNQETQYF. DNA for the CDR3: TGTGCCACTCTGGTAGGGGGGCAGCGGGAAAGACTAGCGGGGAACCAAGAGACCCAGTACTTC.